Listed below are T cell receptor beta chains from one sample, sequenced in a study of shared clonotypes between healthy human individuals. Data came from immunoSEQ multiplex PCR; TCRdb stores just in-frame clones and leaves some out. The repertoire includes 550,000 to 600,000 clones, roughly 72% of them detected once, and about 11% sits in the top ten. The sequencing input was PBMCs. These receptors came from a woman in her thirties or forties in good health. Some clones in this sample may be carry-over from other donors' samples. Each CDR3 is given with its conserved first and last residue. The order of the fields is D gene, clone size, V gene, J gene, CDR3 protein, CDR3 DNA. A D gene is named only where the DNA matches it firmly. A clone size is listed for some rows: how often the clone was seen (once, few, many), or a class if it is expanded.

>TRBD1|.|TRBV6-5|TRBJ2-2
CASIQEGAGTGELFF
TGTGCCAGCATCCAAGAGGGGGCGGGCACCGGGGAGCTGTTTTTT
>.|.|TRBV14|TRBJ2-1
CASSLAGHNEQFF
TGTGCCAGCAGCCTAGCCGGGCACAATGAGCAGTTCTTC
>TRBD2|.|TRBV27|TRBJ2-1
CASSSTGLAGFHNEQFF
TGTGCCAGCAGCTCGACTGGACTAGCGGGCTTTCACAATGAGCAGTTCTTC
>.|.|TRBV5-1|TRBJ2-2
CASSLHLAGNTGELFF
TGCGCCAGCAGCTTGCATCTCGCAGGAAACACCGGGGAGCTGTTTTTT
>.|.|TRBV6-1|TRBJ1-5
CASSENRYSNQPQHF
TGTGCCAGCAGTGAAAACAGGTATAGCAATCAGCCCCAGCATTTT
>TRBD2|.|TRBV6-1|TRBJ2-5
CASSEPTRTSGMFGETQYF
TGTGCCAGCAGTGAACCCACGAGGACTAGCGGGATGTTCGGGGAGACCCAGTACTTC
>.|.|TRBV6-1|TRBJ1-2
CASSESPLTYGYTF
TGTGCCAGCAGTGAATCGCCCCTGACGTATGGCTACACCTTC
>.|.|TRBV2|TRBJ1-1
CASGFQAEAFF
TGTGCCAGCGGGTTCCAAGCTGAAGCTTTCTTT
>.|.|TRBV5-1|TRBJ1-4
CASSPDGTYEKLFF
TGCGCCAGCAGTCCGGACGGGACTTACGAAAAACTGTTTTTT
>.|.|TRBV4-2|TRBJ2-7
CASSQVNRGKGIRREQYF
TGTGCCAGCAGCCAAGTTAATCGCGGGAAGGGGATTAGACGCGAGCAGTACTTC
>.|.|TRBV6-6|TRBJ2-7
CATRQEIYEQYF
TGTGCCACGCGACAGGAGATCTACGAGCAGTACTTC
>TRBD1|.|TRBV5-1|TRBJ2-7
CASSPDRGQGEQYF
TGCGCCAGCAGCCCAGACAGGGGGCAGGGGGAGCAGTACTTC
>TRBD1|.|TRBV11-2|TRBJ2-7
CASSRTGGDSQEQYF
TGTGCCAGCAGCCGAACAGGGGGCGATTCTCAGGAGCAGTACTTC
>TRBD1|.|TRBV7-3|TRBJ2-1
CASSSSPGQGVDEQFF
TGTGCCAGCAGCTCGTCCCCGGGACAGGGGGTCGATGAGCAGTTCTTC
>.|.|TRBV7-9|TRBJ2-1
CASSLGHYNEQFF
TGTGCCAGCAGCTTAGGGCATTACAATGAGCAGTTCTTC
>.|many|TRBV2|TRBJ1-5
CASSGQRSQPQHF
TGTGCCAGCAGTGGACAGCGCAGTCAGCCCCAGCATTTT
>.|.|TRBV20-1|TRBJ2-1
CSARLVFEQFF
TGCAGTGCGAGACTAGTTTTCGAGCAGTTCTTC
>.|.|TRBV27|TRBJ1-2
CARVRGGNYGYTF
TGTGCCAGGGTGAGAGGGGGTAACTATGGCTACACCTTC
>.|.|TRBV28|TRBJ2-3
CASSSLLGSQAGTDTQYF
TGTGCCAGCAGCTCCCTTCTGGGAAGTCAGGCAGGAACAGATACGCAGTATTTT
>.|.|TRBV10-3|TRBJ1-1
CAITGEFRADTEAFF
TGTGCCATCACTGGGGAATTTCGGGCCGACACTGAAGCTTTCTTT
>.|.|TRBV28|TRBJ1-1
CASSESLTGTEAFF
TGTGCCAGCAGTGAATCCCTAACAGGCACTGAAGCTTTCTTT
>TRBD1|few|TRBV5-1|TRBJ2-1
CASSLLQGAGDEQFF
TGCGCCAGCAGCTTGCTACAGGGGGCTGGTGATGAGCAGTTCTTC
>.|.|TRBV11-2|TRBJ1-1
CASSVPSAEAFF
TGTGCCAGCAGCGTACCGTCGGCTGAAGCTTTCTTT
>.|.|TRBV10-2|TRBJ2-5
CASTPPEVETQYF
TGCGCCAGCACCCCCCCAGAGGTGGAGACCCAGTACTTC
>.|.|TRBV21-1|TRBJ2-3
CAIGDRQGADTQYF
TGTGCCATTGGGGACAGGCAAGGTGCAGATACGCAGTATTTT
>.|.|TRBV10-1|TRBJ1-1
CASSDPLRDTEAFF
TGCGCCAGCAGTGACCCACTCAGGGACACTGAAGCTTTCTTT
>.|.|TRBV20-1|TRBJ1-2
CRTGLNGYTF
TGCAGAACGGGGCTAAATGGCTACACCTTC
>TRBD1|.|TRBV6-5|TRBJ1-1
CASRQIDRGTEAFF
TGTGCCAGCAGGCAGATCGACAGGGGCACTGAAGCTTTCTTT
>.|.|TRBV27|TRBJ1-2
CASSQTAGSGGYTF
TGTGCCAGCAGCCAAACGGCAGGGTCGGGTGGCTACACCTTC
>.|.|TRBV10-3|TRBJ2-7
CAISGTPRGDEQYF
TGTGCCATCTCCGGGACGCCCCGAGGGGACGAGCAGTACTTC
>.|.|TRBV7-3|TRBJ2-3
CASSLNSDTQYF
TGTGCCAGCAGCTTAAACTCAGATACGCAGTATTTT
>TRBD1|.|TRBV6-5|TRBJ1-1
CASRDNRGSNTEAFF
TGTGCCAGCAGAGACAACAGGGGGTCGAACACTGAAGCTTTCTTT
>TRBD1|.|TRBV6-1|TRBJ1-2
CASSESYPGSGTVYGYTF
TGTGCCAGCAGTGAAAGTTACCCTGGGAGCGGGACAGTGTATGGCTACACCTTC
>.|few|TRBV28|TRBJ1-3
CASSFTGSNTIYF
TGTGCCAGCAGTTTTACAGGGAGTAACACCATATATTTC
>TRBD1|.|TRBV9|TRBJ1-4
CASSVAGQGDATNEKLFF
TGTGCCAGCAGCGTAGCAGGACAGGGGGATGCAACTAATGAAAAACTGTTTTTT
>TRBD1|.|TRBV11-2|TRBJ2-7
CASSKRGTGLGEQYF
TGTGCCAGCAGCAAGAGGGGGACAGGGCTAGGAGAGCAGTACTTC
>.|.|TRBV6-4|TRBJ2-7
CASIERGGQRYEQYF
TGTGCCAGCATCGAACGGGGGGGACAGCGCTACGAGCAGTACTTC
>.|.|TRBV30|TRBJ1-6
CAWKVWDTALDPDNSPLHF
TGTGCCTGGAAAGTTTGGGACACGGCGCTAGATCCCGATAATTCACCCCTCCACTTT
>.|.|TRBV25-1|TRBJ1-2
CASSTLRDNYGYTF
TGTGCCAGCAGTACGCTCAGGGATAACTATGGCTACACCTTC
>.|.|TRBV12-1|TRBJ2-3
CASSFSGTSGRATTDTQYF
TGTGCCAGCAGCTTTTCTGGGACTAGCGGGAGGGCCACCACAGATACGCAGTATTTT
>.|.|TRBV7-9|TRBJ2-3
CASSFQGGSSTDTQYF
TGTGCCAGCAGCTTTCAGGGCGGGTCTAGCACAGATACGCAGTATTTT
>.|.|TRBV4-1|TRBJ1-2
CASSQVPGNLFGYTF
TGCGCCAGCAGCCAAGTTCCAGGGAACCTATTTGGCTACACCTTC
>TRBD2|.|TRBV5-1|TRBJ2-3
CASSLETSGSTDTQYF
TGCGCCAGCAGCTTGGAGACTAGCGGTAGCACAGATACGCAGTATTTT
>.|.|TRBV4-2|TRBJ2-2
CASSQEIARNTGELFF
TGTGCCAGCAGCCAAGAAATAGCGAGGAACACCGGGGAGCTGTTTTTT
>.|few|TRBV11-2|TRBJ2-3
CASSVYTDTQYF
TGTGCCAGCAGCGTATACACAGATACGCAGTATTTT
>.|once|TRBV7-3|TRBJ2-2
CASSLREAGTGELFF
TGTGCCAGCAGCTTACGCGAGGCGGGCACCGGGGAGCTGTTTTTT
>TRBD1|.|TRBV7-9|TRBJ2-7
CASSLGQVAYEQYF
TGTGCCAGCAGCTTGGGACAGGTTGCCTACGAGCAGTACTTC
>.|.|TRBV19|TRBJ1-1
CASITSERNTEAFF
TGTGCCAGTATCACCTCGGAGCGGAACACTGAAGCTTTCTTT
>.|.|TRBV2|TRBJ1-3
CASSEGRRPSGNTIYF
TGTGCCAGCAGTGAAGGTAGACGGCCCTCTGGAAACACCATATATTTT
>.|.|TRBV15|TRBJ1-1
CATSRESLVGAFF
TGTGCCACCAGCAGAGAGTCTCTCGTAGGAGCTTTCTTT
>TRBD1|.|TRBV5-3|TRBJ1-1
CARSFLWTGALIVNTEAFF
TGTGCCAGAAGCTTTCTATGGACAGGCGCCCTCATCGTGAACACTGAAGCTTTCTTT
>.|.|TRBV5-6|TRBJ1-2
CASSPLHNPNYGYTF
TGTGCCAGCAGCCCACTCCACAATCCGAACTATGGCTACACCTTC
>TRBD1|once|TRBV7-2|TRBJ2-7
CASGGTGRFYEQYF
TGTGCCAGCGGAGGGACAGGGAGATTCTACGAGCAGTACTTC
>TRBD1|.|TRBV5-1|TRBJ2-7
CASSRTGGSPSYEQYF
TGCGCCAGCAGCCGGACAGGGGGTTCACCCTCCTACGAGCAGTACTTC
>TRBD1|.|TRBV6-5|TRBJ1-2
CASSYSDRGSYTF
TGTGCCAGCAGTTACTCGGACAGGGGTAGCTACACCTTC